This TCR beta chain came from a study of Graves' ophthalmopathy and Graves' hyperthyroidism. Study-level information: The authors collected peripheral blood at initial diagnosis, before any treatment. The study, taken as a whole, reports: Sensitivity of 85% to 90% and specificity of about 77% were achieved when a 13-signature model separated ophthalmopathy from stable hyperthyroidism. Blood was where most expanded thyroid clonotypes above 0.001 frequency also turned up.

Germline V CDR1 and CDR2: LNHNV, YYDKDF (reference sequence). CDR3 length: 17 residues. V shed 0 bases, J shed 2 bases, and the junction held 7 bases outside the gene matches. The sequenced template was RNA, covering the TCR beta CDR3 region. HTBI-primed first-round RT-PCR preceded second-round multiplex PCR. One entry per CDR3 protein results from TCRdb running MiXCR on the multiplex PCR reads. Of approximately 700,000 distinct CDR3 sequences listed, about 38% are singletons. Concerning this clonotype: Its specificity is unknown.

Sequenced material: peripheral blood. The clonotype originates from an adult man with Graves' ophthalmopathy. The genes are TRBV15 and TRBJ2-3, with 8 nucleotides matching TRBD2. CDR3 in amino acids: CATSRDRAGGHTDTQYF. In DNA, the CDR3 is TGTGCCACCAGCAGAGATAGGGCGGGAGGACACACAGATACGCAGTATTTT. Complete variable domain (other parts from reference TRBV15 and TRBJ2-3): DAMVIQNPRYQVTQFGKPVTLSCSQTLNHNVMYWYQQKSSQAPKLLFHYYDKDFNNEADTPDNFQSRRPNTSFCFLDIRSPGLGDTAMYLCATSRDRAGGHTDTQYFGPGTRLTVL.